A single sample gave rise to the 32 T cell receptor beta chains below, sequenced in a study of T-cell reconstitution after alpha-beta-depleted transplantation in children. This sample's TCRbeta library carried unique molecular identifier barcodes. TCRdb passed the PCR reads through MiXCR, listing each CDR3 protein once. The sample has approximately 640,000 distinct CDR3 sequences, roughly 15% seen once. Sequencing was performed on PBMCs from the stem cell graft donor, taken from the stem cell graft. The receptors come from a human donor who donated a stem cell graft to a child with acute myeloid leukemia.

Comments on this clonotype: This may be a read error: a much more frequent sequence differs by one nucleotide. The chain combines TRBV29-1 with TRBJ2-1; D is possibly TRBD1 (6 bases). Germline CDR1 is SQVTM and CDR2 is ANQGSEA. CDR3 length: 13 residues. The CDR3 region is CRAKQGSYNEQFF. The DNA for the CDR3 is TGCAGGGCCAAACAGGGCTCCTACAATGAGCAGTTCTTC.

There are many counts of this clonotype. V is TRBV29-1 and J is TRBJ2-1; perhaps D is TRBD1 or TRBD2 (6 bases each). The germline CDR1 and CDR2 sequences are SQVTM and ANQGSEA. The V end lost 6 bases, the J end lost 0 bases, and 12 bases lay between the germline ends. This CDR3 has 14 amino acids. The CDR3 DNA is TGCAGCGTGGGGGGCGTAAGCTCCTACAATGAGCAGTTCTTC. Translation gives CSVGGVSSYNEQFF.

The V call is TRBV6-1, the J call TRBJ2-5; unclear D gene. Germline loops: CDR1 MNHNS, CDR2 SASEGT. The CDR3 consists of 13 residues. V lost 6 bases and J lost 4, with 12 bases in between. The CDR3 DNA sequence: TGTGCCAGCAGCCCGCGGCAGCGAGAGACCCAGTACTTC. It yields the protein CASSPRQRETQYF.

This clonotype has ten or more counts. The chain joins TRBV20-1 to TRBJ2-2, with 7 bases aligning to TRBD2. The CDR3 loop spans 16 amino acids. Germline CDR1 reads DFQATT; CDR2 reads SNEGSKA (reference sequence). With 0 bases clipped from V and 5 bases from J, the junction kept 9 bases outside the gene matches. The CDR3 coding sequence is TGCAGTGCTAGAGATCTCGGCGGGGGTCCTACCGGGGAGCTGTTTTTT. It specifies CSARDLGGGPTGELFF.

There are many counts of this clonotype. The chain's CDR3 is CSARDPRRETQYF. CDR3 sequence (DNA): TGCAGTGCTAGAGACCCCAGAAGAGAGACCCAGTACTTC. The chain employs TRBV20-1 and TRBJ2-5; D call uncertain. V was clipped by 0 bases and J by 4 bases, with 9 bases between them. Germline values: CDR1 DFQATT, CDR2 SNEGSKA (reference sequence). The CDR3 loop spans 13 amino acids.

This clonotype was seen at least ten times. The rearrangement links TRBV20-1 to TRBJ1-5, with a tentative D call TRBD1 (5 bases). The V gene's germline CDR1 is DFQATT and CDR2 SNEGSKA (reference sequence). The V gene lost 0 bases and the J gene lost 3 bases, with 18 bases spanning the gap. There are 17 residues in the CDR3. CDR3 region: CSARDLGALAFNQPQHF. CDR3 nucleotide sequence: TGCAGTGCTAGAGATCTCGGGGCGTTAGCCTTCAATCAGCCCCAGCATTTT.

This clonotype came up a few times. The chain uses TRBV9 and TRBJ1-1; 7 bases match TRBD1. The CDR3 is 14 residues long. Losses at the gene ends were 3 bases for V and 11 bases for J; bases not matched to a gene: 13. Germline V gives CDR1 SGDLS, CDR2 YYNGEE. The CDR3 nucleotides are TGTGCCAGCAGCGGCGATCAGGGGGTTTCGGCGGCTTTCTTT. Protein product: CASSGDQGVSAAFF.

This chain connects TRBV20-1 to TRBJ2-1, with 9 bases lining up with TRBD2. Germline trimming cut 5 bases from V and 0 bases from J; bases unmatched to any gene: 20. This CDR3 region has 20 residues. Germline-derived CDR1 and CDR2 are DFQATT and SNEGSKA (reference sequence). Written as DNA, the CDR3 is TGCAGTGCTCTCCTTCGGGCTAGCGGGGCCTCCTCGGGCTCCTACAATGAGCAGTTCTTC. It codes for CSALLRASGASSGSYNEQFF.

As concerns this clonotype: This could be a read error, since a much larger clone is one nucleotide away. The chain uses TRBV20-1 and TRBJ1-1; D might be TRBD1 (6 bases). This CDR3 is 14 amino acids long. Germline loops: CDR1 DFQATT, CDR2 SNEGSKA (reference sequence). Trimming pared 5 bases from V and 1 base from J, leaving 14 bases between. CDR3 DNA: TGCAGTGCTCCTCCAGGAGGGGGGAACACTGAAGCTTTCTTT. This gives the protein CSAPPGGGNTEAFF.

This clonotype was counted at least ten times. This chain joins TRBV20-1 and TRBJ1-2; TRBD1 might be the D (5 bases). Trimming stripped 4 bases from V and 3 bases from J, with 9 bases between. The V gene's germline CDR1 is DFQATT and CDR2 SNEGSKA (reference sequence). The CDR3 length is 12 residues. The CDR3: CSANRRHYGYTF. The CDR3 DNA is TGCAGTGCTAACAGGAGACACTATGGCTACACCTTC.

J is TRBJ2-7 and V is TRBV20-1, with 12 bases aligning to TRBD2. Per germline, CDR1 DFQATT and CDR2 SNEGSKA (reference sequence). The length of the CDR3 is 17 residues. The CDR3 DNA is TGCTGTGCTAGATCGGAACTAGCGGGGGGATTCTCCTACGAGCAGTACGTC. This translates into CCARSELAGGFSYEQYV.

The J gene is TRBJ1-1, the V gene TRBV5-1; D gene uncertain. The germline gives CDR1 SGHRS, CDR2 YFSETQ. This CDR3 contains 15 residues. V lost 4 bases and J 0 bases, leaving 13 bases between the germline ends. CDR3 nucleotides: TGCGCCAGCAGCGCCCAAAGGACGGTGAACACTGAAGCTTTCTTT. It specifies CASSAQRTVNTEAFF.

This clonotype appeared many times. The V call is TRBV20-1, the J call TRBJ2-5; 11 nucleotides match TRBD2. This CDR3 region has 13 residues. Trimming cost V 8 bases and J 2 bases; bases outside gene matches: 4. Germline CDR1 reads DFQATT; CDR2 reads SNEGSKA (reference sequence). DNA for the CDR3: TGCAGTTTCTTAGCGGGGGGGCAAGAGACCCAGTACTTC. It is translated as CSFLAGGQETQYF.

This clonotype appeared a few times. The chain links TRBV20-1 to TRBJ1-4, with D unclear. CDR1 is DFQATT, CDR2 SNEGSKA, per germline (reference sequence). CDR3 length equals 12 residues. V was shortened by 2 bases and J by 6 bases, with 7 bases between the two germline ends. The CDR3 protein is CSARFLHEKLFF. For the CDR3, the DNA is TGCAGTGCTAGATTCCTCCATGAAAAACTGTTTTTT.

This clonotype was counted ten times or more. This sequence joins TRBV20-1 and TRBJ2-7; D is unclear. Trimming stripped 5 bases from V and 0 bases from J, with 11 bases between. The germline CDR1 and CDR2 sequences are DFQATT and SNEGSKA (reference sequence). The length of the CDR3 is 13 residues. The CDR3 DNA is TGCAGTGCTCTGGCGGACCTCTCCTACGAGCAGTACTTC. This sequence encodes CSALADLSYEQYF.

This clonotype was observed many times. This chain joins TRBV6-1 and TRBJ1-5, with 8 bases that match TRBD1. The junction had 6 bases not matched to a gene; V was cut back by 4 bases and J by 7 bases. CDR3 length: 14 amino acids. In germline, CDR1 is MNHNS, CDR2 SASEGT. CDR3 loop: CASSGTGYNQPQHF. In DNA, the CDR3 is TGTGCCAGCAGTGGGACAGGGTATAACCAGCCCCAGCATTTT.

The chain couples TRBV24-1 to TRBJ2-7, with 8 nucleotides matching TRBD2. The CDR3 loop spans 15 amino acids. V lost 10 bases and J lost 3; bases outside the gene matches: 13. Germline V lookup: CDR1 KGHDR, CDR2 SFDVKD. The CDR3 nucleotides read TGTGCCACTTCGGTGGGAGCGGGGGCCATCTACGAGCAGTACTTC. It encodes CATSVGAGAIYEQYF.

The gene calls are TRBV9 and TRBJ2-1, with a weak D call TRBD1 (6 bases). Germline V gene data show CDR1 as SGDLS and CDR2 as YYNGEE. This CDR3 is built from 15 residues. Trimming left V 0 bases short and J 7 bases short, with 14 bases between. Here the CDR3 reads CASSVEDSADNEQFF. The CDR3 DNA sequence: TGTGCCAGCAGCGTAGAGGACAGTGCAGATAATGAGCAGTTCTTC.

The chain recombines TRBV27 with TRBJ2-7, with D maybe TRBD1 (6 bases). The germline V gene has CDR1 MNHEY and CDR2 SMNVEV (reference sequence). The V end was cut by 0 bases, the J end by 4 bases, with 13 bases between. The CDR3 has 15 residues. The CDR3 bases are TGTGCCAGCAGTTTATCCCAGGGGTTGGGGTACGAGCAGTACTTC. Residues: CASSLSQGLGYEQYF.

A single count supports this clonotype. This chain connects TRBV12-3 or TRBV12-4 to TRBJ2-5; maybe TRBD1 (6 bases). CDR3 length equals 16 residues. The V end was cut by 3 bases, the J end by 4 bases, with 18 bases between. CDR3 protein: CASSFDDPGVGETQYF. In DNA, the CDR3 is TGTGCCAGCAGTTTTGATGATCCAGGGGTGGGAGAGACCCAGTACTTC.

This clonotype has only a few counts. This sequence joins TRBV7-2 and TRBJ2-5, with unresolved D. The CDR3 is made up of 12 amino acids. V was cut by 2 bases and J by 6 bases, with 7 bases left in between. The germline CDR1 and CDR2 sequences are SGHTA and FQGNSA. The CDR3 DNA reads TGTGCCAGCAGCTTAACAAGGAAGACCCAGTACTTC. It is translated as CASSLTRKTQYF.

This clonotype was found a few times. The chain uses TRBV7-9 and TRBJ2-7, with D perhaps matching TRBD1 (6 bases). The CDR3 sequence is 16 residues long. The germline gives CDR1 SEHNR, CDR2 FQNEAQ (reference sequence). Trimming cost V 3 bases and J 3 bases, with 18 bases left between them. CDR3 loop: CASSFKSNRELYEQYF. CDR3 DNA sequence: TGTGCCAGCAGCTTTAAAAGCAACAGGGAACTCTACGAGCAGTACTTC.

This clonotype appeared a few times. V usage is TRBV7-9 and J usage is TRBJ2-7, with 8 bases lining up with TRBD1. J lost 5 bases, V lost 6 bases, and 9 bases had no gene match. This CDR3 spans 14 amino acids. Germline V gives CDR1 SEHNR, CDR2 FQNEAQ (reference sequence). CDR3 sequence: CASSPTGAGHEQYV. The CDR3 nucleotides are TGTGCCAGCAGTCCGACAGGGGCCGGGCACGAGCAGTACGTC.

This clonotype has a handful of counts. The chain combines TRBV21-1 with TRBJ2-3; the table's D gene call, TRBD2, was not cross checked with the DNA. TRBV21-1 is deemed a pseudogene. The CDR3 covers 17 residues. CDR3 bases: TGTGCCAGCAGCTGCCTCACTAACCACAGGAGGCCCTATACGCAGTATTTT. Encoded protein: CASSCLTNHRRPYTQYF.

The chain couples TRBV4-1 to TRBJ1-1; no reliable D call. This CDR3 has 14 amino acids. Germline lookup yields CDR1 MGHRA and CDR2 YSYEKL. Trimming cost V 4 bases and J 4 bases, with 13 bases left between them. The CDR3 bases are TGCGCCAGCAGCCCCGCGGAAGGTGGCACTGAAGCTTTCTTT. Translation gives CASSPAEGGTEAFF.

In this sample, this clonotype turned up a few times. This rearrangement joins TRBV5-5 to TRBJ1-1; a possible D gene is TRBD1 (5 bases). CDR3 length: 13 amino acids. CDR1 and CDR2 (germline): SGHKS, YYEKEE (reference sequence). V was clipped by 5 bases and J by 4 bases, with 12 bases between them. CDR3 coding DNA: TGTGCCAGCAGGTTTTGGGGGACCACTGAAGCTTTCTTT. Its translation: CASRFWGTTEAFF.

This clonotype showed up many times. The chain joins TRBV25-1 to TRBJ1-5; no clear D gene. V lost 2 bases, J lost 3 bases, and 2 bases lay in between. Germline V gene sequence: CDR1 MGHDK, CDR2 SYGVNS. The CDR3 spans 12 residues. This CDR3 reads CASSEPNQPQHF. CDR3 bases: TGTGCCAGCAGTGAACCCAATCAGCCCCAGCATTTT.

As concerns this clonotype: A much larger clonotype is one base distant, so this may be a read error. DNA of the CDR3: TGCAGCGTTGAAGGGTCGATTGATACGCAGTATTTT. Amino acids: CSVEGSIDTQYF. The chain recombines TRBV29-1 with TRBJ2-3, with D unclear. Germline CDR1 is SQVTM and CDR2 is ANQGSEA. This CDR3 is 12 amino acids long. Trimming took off 1 base at V and 6 bases at J, with 8 bases between the two ends.

The gene calls are TRBV12-3 or TRBV12-4 and TRBJ2-7; possible D gene TRBD2, 5 bases. This CDR3 region has 14 residues. V shed 6 bases and J shed 6 bases, with 18 bases lying between them. The CDR3 DNA sequence: TGTGCCAGCAGCCGCAACGGGGAAACGGGCGAGCAGTACGTC. Translating gives CASSRNGETGEQYV.

In DNA, the CDR3 is TGTGCCAGCAGACCCGGGACAGACTTCAACTATGGCTACACCTTC. Its protein is CASRPGTDFNYGYTF. The gene calls are TRBV27 and TRBJ1-2; 7 positions match TRBD1. CDR1 is MNHEY, CDR2 SMNVEV, per germline (reference sequence). CDR3 size: 15 residues. V dropped 6 bases and J dropped 2; count of bases not matched to a gene: 9.

The chain is built from TRBV10-2 and TRBJ2-7, with 9 bases lining up with TRBD1. With V trimmed by 2 bases and J by 4 bases, 6 bases remained unmatched. In germline, CDR1 is WSHSY, CDR2 SAAADI. The length of the CDR3 is 15 residues. CDR3 DNA: TGCGCCAGCAGTGAGGTGGGGACAGGGCTATACGAGCAGTACGTC. Protein: CASSEVGTGLYEQYV.

The chain employs TRBV7-2 and TRBJ1-5; the D gene is possibly TRBD1 (6 bases). CDR1 and CDR2 from the germline V gene are SGHTA and FQGNSA. CDR3 size: 15 residues. V lost 0 bases and J lost 5, with 11 bases in between. CDR3 region: CASSLASGGDQPQHF. The CDR3 bases are TGTGCCAGCAGCTTAGCCTCTGGGGGCGATCAGCCCCAGCATTTT.